This TCR beta chain was identified in a study of identical twins. Study-level results: In drawing conclusions, the study used cross-sectional statistical analysis and did not follow the same donors. Out-of-frame beta chain sequences displayed weaker excess sharing between twins. Those out-of-frame alpha sequences shared by twins showed an excess of low generation probability.

The germline CDR1 and CDR2 sequences are SQVTM and ANQGSEA. Trimming took 3 bases from V and 5 from J, leaving 14 bases between them. This CDR3 is built from 14 residues. TCRdb re-analysed the 5' RACE reads in MiXCR, keeping a single row per CDR3 protein. This repertoire shows under 400,000 distinct CDR3 sequences, around 9.7% found once; its top ten account for 7.5% to 9.5%. For this clonotype: No antigen is known for it.

V is TRBV29-1 and J is TRBJ1-5, with D perhaps TRBD1 (6 bases). Input material: naive T cells sorted from blood. This TCR was sampled from a woman in her forties or fifties in good health. The chain's CDR3 is CSVEPGGADQPQHF. CDR3 sequence (DNA): TGCAGCGTTGAGCCCGGGGGGGCGGATCAGCCCCAGCATTTT.